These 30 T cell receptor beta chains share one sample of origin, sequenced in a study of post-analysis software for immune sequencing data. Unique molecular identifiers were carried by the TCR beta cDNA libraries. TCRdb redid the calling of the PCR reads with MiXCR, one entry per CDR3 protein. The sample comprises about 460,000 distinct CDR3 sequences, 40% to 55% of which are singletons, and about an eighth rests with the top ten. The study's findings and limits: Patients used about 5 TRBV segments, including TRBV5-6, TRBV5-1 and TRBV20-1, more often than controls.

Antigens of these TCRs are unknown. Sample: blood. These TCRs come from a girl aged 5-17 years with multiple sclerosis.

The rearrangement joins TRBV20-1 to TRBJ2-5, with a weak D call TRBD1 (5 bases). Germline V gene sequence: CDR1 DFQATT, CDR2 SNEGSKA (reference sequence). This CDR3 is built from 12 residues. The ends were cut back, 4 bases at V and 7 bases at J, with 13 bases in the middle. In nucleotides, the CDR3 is TGCAGTGCTATAAGACAGTTTGGGACCCAGTACTTC. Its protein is CSAIRQFGTQYF.

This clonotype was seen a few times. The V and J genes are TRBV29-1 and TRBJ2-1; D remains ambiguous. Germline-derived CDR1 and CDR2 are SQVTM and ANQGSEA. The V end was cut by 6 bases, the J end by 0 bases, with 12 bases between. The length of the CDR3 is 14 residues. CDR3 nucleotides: TGCAGCGTCCTACAGTCAGGCTCCTACAATGAGCAGTTCTTC. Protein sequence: CSVLQSGSYNEQFF.

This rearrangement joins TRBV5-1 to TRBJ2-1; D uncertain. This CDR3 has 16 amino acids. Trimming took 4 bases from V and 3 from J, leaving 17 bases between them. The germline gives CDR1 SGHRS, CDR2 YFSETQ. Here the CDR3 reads CASSPDEIGIYNEQFF. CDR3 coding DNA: TGCGCCAGCAGCCCGGACGAGATTGGAATCTACAATGAGCAGTTCTTC.

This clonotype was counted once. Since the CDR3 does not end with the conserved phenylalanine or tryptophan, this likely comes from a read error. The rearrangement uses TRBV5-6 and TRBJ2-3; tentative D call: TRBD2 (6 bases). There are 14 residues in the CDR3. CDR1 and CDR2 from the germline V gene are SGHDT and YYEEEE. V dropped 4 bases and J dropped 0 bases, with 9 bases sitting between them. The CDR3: CASSHGGSTDTQYL. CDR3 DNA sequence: TGTGCCAGCAGCCATGGGGGGAGCACAGATACGCAGTATTTG.

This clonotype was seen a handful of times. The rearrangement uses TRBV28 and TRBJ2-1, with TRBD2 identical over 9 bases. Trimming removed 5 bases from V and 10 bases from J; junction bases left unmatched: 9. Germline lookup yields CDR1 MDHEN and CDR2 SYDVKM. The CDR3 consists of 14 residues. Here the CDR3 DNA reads TGTGCCAGCAGTGTACCTAGCGGGATGGAGGAGCAGTTCTTC. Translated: CASSVPSGMEEQFF.

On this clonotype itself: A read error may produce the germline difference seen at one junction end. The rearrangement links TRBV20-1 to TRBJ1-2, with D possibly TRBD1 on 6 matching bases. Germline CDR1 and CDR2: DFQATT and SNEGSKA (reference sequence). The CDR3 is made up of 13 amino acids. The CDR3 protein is CSAREGQNYDYTF. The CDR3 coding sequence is TGCAGTGCTAGAGAGGGACAAAACTATGACTACACCTTC.

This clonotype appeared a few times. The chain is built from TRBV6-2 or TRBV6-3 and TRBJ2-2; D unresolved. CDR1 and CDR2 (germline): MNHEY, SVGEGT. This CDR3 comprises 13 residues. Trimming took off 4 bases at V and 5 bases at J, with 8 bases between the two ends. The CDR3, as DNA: TGTGCCAGCAGTTCCACTGCTACCGGGGAGCTGTTTTTT. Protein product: CASSSTATGELFF.

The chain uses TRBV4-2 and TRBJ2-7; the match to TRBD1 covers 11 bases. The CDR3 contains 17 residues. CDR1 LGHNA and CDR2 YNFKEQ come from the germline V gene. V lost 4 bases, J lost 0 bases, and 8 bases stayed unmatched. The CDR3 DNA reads TGTGCCAGCAGCCCGAAGGGGGGGACAGGGGGCTCCTACGAGCAGTACTTC. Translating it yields CASSPKGGTGGSYEQYF.

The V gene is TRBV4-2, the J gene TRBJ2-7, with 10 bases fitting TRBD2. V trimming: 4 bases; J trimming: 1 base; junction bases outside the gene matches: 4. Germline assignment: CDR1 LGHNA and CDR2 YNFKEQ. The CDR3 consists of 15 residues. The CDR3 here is CASSRGTSESYEQYF. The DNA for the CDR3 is TGTGCCAGCAGCCGAGGGACTAGCGAATCCTACGAGCAGTACTTC.

The DNA of the CDR3 is TGTGCCAGCTCACCACTAGCGGGAGGACAAATGCGCAATGAGCAGTTCTTC. It translates to CASSPLAGGQMRNEQFF. V is TRBV18 and J is TRBJ2-1; TRBD2 matches 10 bases. Trimming at V came to 1 base and at J to 6 bases, leaving 9 bases not matched to a gene. The CDR3 has 17 residues. Germline loops: CDR1 KGHSH, CDR2 LQKENI.

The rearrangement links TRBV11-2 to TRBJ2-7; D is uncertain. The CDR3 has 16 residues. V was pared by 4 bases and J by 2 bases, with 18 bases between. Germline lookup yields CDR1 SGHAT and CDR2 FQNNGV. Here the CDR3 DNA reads TGTGCCAGCAGCTCAGGCCTCGTTATGACCCCCTACGAGCAGTACTTC. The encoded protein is CASSSGLVMTPYEQYF.

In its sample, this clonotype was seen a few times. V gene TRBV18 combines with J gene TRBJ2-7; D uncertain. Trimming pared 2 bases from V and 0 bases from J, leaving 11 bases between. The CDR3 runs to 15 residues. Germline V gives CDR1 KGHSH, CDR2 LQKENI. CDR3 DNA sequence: TGTGCCAGCTCACCAGATTTGGCAGCCTCCTACGAGCAGTACTTC. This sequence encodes CASSPDLAASYEQYF.

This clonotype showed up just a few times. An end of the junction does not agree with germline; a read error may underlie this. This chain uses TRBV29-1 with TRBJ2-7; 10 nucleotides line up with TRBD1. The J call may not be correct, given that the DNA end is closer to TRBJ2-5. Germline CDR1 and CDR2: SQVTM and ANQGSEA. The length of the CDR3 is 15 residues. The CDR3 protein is CSVEGRDRGGKTQYF. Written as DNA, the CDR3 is TGCAGCGTCGAAGGAAGGGACAGGGGTGGAAAGACCCAGTACTTC.

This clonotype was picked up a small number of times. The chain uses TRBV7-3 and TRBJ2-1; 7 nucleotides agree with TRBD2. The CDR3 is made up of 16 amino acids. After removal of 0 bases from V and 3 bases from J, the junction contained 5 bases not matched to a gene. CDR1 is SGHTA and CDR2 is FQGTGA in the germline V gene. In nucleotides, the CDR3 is TGTGCCAGCAGCTTAACCAGCGGGATCGGCTACAATGAGCAGTTCTTC. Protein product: CASSLTSGIGYNEQFF.

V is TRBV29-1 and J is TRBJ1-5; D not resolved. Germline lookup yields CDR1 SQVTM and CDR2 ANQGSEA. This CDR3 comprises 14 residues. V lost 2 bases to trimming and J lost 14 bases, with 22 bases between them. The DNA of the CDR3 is TGCAGCGTTGAATTAAGGACGGAGTCGGGCTACGAGCATTTT. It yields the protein CSVELRTESGYEHF.

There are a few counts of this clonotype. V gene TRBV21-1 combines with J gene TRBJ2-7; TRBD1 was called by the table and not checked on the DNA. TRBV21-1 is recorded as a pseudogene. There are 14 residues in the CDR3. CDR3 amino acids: CASSDGQKHYEQYF. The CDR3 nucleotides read TGTGCCAGCAGCGACGGACAGAAACACTACGAGCAGTACTTC.

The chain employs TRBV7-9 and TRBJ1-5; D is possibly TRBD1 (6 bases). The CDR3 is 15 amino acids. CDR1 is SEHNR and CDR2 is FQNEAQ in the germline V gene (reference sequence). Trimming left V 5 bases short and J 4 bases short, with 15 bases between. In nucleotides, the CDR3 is TGTGCCAGCAGCCCCGCGGGGGCTCCTAATCAGCCCCAGCATTTT. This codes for CASSPAGAPNQPQHF.

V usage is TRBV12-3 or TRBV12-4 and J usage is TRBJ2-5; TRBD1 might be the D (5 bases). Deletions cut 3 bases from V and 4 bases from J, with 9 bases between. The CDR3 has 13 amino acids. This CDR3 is CASSFQGIETQYF. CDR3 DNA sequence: TGTGCCAGCAGTTTCCAGGGAATAGAGACCCAGTACTTC.

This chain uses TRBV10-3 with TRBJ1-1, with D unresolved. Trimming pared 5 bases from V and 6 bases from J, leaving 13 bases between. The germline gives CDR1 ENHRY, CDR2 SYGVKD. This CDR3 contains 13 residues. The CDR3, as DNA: TGTGCCATCAGTAAGTTGCGGGTCTCTGAAGCTTTCTTT. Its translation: CAISKLRVSEAFF.

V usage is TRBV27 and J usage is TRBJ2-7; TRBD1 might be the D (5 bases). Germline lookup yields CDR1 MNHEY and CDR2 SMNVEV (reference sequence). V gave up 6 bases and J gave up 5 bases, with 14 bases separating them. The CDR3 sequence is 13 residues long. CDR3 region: CASRLQELDEQYF. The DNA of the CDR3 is TGTGCCAGCAGGTTACAGGAACTGGACGAGCAGTACTTC.

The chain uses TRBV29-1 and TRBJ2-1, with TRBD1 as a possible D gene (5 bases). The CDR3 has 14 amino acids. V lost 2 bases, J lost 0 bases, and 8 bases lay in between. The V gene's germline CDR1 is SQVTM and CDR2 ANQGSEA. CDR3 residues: CSVERGSSYNEQFF. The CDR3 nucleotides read TGCAGCGTTGAAAGGGGAAGCTCCTACAATGAGCAGTTCTTC.

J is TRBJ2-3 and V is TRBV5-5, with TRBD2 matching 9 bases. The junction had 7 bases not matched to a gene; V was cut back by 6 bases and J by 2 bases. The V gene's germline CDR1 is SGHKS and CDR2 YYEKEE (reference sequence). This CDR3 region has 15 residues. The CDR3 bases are TGTGCCAGCACCATAGCGGGAGTTCACACAGATACGCAGTATTTT. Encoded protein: CASTIAGVHTDTQYF.

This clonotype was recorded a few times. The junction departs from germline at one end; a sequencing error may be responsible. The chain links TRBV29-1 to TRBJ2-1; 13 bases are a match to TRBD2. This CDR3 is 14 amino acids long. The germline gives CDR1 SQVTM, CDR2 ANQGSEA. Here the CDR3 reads CSVEGTSGNNEQFF. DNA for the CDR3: TGCAGCGTAGAAGGGACTAGCGGGAACAATGAGCAGTTCTTC.

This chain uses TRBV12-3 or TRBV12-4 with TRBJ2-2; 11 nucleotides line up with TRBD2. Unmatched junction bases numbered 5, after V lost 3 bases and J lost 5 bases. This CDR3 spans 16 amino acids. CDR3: CASSFTSGSLTGELFF. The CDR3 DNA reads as TGTGCCAGCAGTTTTACTAGCGGGAGTTTAACCGGGGAGCTGTTTTTT.

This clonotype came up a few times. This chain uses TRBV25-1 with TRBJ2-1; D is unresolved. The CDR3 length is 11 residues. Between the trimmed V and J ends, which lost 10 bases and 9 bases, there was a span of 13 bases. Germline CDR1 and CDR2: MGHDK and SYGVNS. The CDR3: CANRLAAEQFF. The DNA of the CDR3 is TGTGCCAATCGGTTGGCAGCTGAGCAGTTCTTC.

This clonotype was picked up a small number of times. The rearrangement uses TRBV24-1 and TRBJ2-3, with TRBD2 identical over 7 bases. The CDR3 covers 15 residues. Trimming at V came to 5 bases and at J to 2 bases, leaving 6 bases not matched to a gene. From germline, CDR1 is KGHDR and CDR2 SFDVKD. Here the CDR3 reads CATSGGGIPTDTQYF. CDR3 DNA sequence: TGTGCCACCAGTGGGGGGGGGATACCCACAGATACGCAGTATTTT.

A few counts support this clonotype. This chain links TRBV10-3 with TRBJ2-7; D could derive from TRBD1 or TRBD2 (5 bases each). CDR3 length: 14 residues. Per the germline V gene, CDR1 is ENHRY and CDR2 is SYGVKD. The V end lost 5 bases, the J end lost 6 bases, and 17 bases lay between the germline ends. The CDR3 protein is CAISNTGTRSEQYF. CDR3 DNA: TGTGCCATCAGTAACACCGGGACGAGAAGCGAGCAGTACTTC.

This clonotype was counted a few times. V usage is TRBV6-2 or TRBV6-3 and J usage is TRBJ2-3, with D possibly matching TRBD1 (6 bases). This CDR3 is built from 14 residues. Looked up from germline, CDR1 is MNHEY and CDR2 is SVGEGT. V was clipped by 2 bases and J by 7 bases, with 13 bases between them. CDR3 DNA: TGTGCCAGCAGTTACGGGACACTAGATCATACGCAGTATTTT. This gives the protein CASSYGTLDHTQYF.

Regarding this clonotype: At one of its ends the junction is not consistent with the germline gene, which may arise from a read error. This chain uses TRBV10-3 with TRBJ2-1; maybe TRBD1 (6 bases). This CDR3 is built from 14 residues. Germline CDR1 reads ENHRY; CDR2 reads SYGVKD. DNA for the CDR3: TGTGCCATCAGTAAGTCCCTGACAGGCGTAGGGCAGTTCTTC. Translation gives CAISKSLTGVGQFF.

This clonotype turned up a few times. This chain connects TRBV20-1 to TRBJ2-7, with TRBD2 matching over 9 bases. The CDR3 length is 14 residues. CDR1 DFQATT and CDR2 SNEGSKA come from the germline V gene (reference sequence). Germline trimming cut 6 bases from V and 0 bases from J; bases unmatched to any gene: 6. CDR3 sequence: CSAFGLASSYEQYF. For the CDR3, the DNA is TGCAGTGCCTTCGGACTAGCGAGCTCCTACGAGCAGTACTTC.